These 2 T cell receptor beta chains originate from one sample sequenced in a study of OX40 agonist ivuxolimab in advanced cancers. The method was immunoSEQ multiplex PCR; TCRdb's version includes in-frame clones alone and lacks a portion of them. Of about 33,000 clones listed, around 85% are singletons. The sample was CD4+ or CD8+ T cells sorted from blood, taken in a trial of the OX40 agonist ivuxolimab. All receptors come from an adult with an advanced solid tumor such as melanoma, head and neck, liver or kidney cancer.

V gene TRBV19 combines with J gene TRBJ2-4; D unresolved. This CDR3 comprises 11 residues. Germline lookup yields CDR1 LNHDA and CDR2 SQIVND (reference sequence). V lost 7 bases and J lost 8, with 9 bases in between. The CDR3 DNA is TGTGCCAGTACTATGGGTGACATTCAGTACTTC. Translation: CASTMGDIQYF.

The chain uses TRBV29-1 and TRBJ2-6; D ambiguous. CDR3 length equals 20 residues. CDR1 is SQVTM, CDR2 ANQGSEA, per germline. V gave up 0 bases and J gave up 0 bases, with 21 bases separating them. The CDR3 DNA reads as TGCAGCGTTGAAGATCCTATGTACCGAGGAAGAAGCTCTGGGGCCAACGTCCTGACTTTC. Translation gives CSVEDPMYRGRSSGANVLTF.